Following are 18 T cell receptor beta chains from one sample sequenced in a study of T cell clonotyping in hematopoietic cell transplantation. The protocol was immunoSEQ multiplex PCR, while the TCRdb copy is restricted to in-frame clones and leaves out a portion. This sample has roughly 12,000 clones, with roughly 90% found just once. Sequenced sample: peripheral blood mononuclear cells. All receptors derive from a woman aged 50 to 60 in good health. Some clones in this sample may be carry-over from other donors' samples.

This chain joins TRBV16 and TRBJ2-2, with 7 bases matching TRBD1. The J segment lost 7 bases and the V segment lost 0 bases, leaving 5 bases of the junction unmatched. The CDR3 is 15 amino acids. Germline V CDR1 and CDR2: KGHSY, FQNENV. The CDR3 region is CASSQSRGGGGELFF. CDR3 nucleotides: TGTGCCAGCAGCCAATCGAGAGGGGGCGGCGGGGAGCTGTTTTTT. The whole variable domain, filled in from reference TRBV16 and TRBJ2-2, reads GEEVAQTPKHLVRGEGQKAKLYCAPIKGHSYVFWYQQVLKNEFKFLISFQNENVFDETGMPKERFSAKCLPNSPCSLEIQATKLEDSAVYFCASSQSRGGGGELFFGEGSRLTVL.

The rearrangement uses TRBV11-1 and TRBJ2-3, with D hard to call. CDR1 SGHAT and CDR2 FQDESV come from the germline V gene (reference sequence). This CDR3 has 13 residues. The V end was cut by 7 bases, the J end by 2 bases, with 10 bases between. The CDR3 DNA reads as TGTGCCAGCACCGGACCTTTCACAGATACGCAGTATTTT. This gives the protein CASTGPFTDTQYF.

V and J are TRBV5-8 and TRBJ2-5; D is uncertain. The CDR3 has 11 amino acids. V gave up 1 base and J gave up 5 bases, with 3 bases separating them. Germline V gene lookup returns CDR1 SGHTS and CDR2 YDEGEE. Written as DNA, the CDR3 is TGTGCCAGCAGCTTGCGGGAGACCCAGTACTTC. Translating gives CASSLRETQYF.

CDR3 in amino acids: CASSDSLAGAQFF. CDR3 coding DNA: TGTGCCAGCAGTGACTCCCTAGCGGGGGCGCAGTTCTTC. The chain is built from TRBV6-4 and TRBJ2-1; 10 nucleotides match TRBD2. The V and J ends lost 0 bases and 12 bases, in that order; junction bases with no gene match: 2. The CDR3 runs 13 residues. Germline assignment: CDR1 MRHNA and CDR2 SNTAGT.

The chain uses TRBV5-6 and TRBJ2-3; 11 bases agree with TRBD2. Germline CDR1 is SGHDT and CDR2 is YYEEEE. The length of the CDR3 is 17 residues. J lost 2 bases, V lost 4 bases, and 9 bases had no gene match. The CDR3: CASSTLLAGGYTDTQYF. In DNA, the CDR3 is TGTGCCAGCAGCACCCTGCTAGCGGGGGGCTACACAGATACGCAGTATTTT.

The V call is TRBV7-3, the J call TRBJ2-7; 8 nucleotides align to TRBD1. This CDR3 spans 14 amino acids. The V gene end was trimmed by 5 bases and the J gene end by 8 bases; junction bases not matched to a gene: 11. Germline V CDR1 and CDR2: SGHTA, FQGTGA. The CDR3 DNA follows: TGTGCCAGCAGCCAGGGGGCAGGGGGCCGTCAGCAGTACTTC. Residues: CASSQGAGGRQQYF.

CDR3 coding DNA: TGTGCCAGCAGCTTGTTCTCGGGCGCTGGGGCCAACGTCCTGACTTTC. Translated: CASSLFSGAGANVLTF. The chain uses TRBV5-4 and TRBJ2-6; D not certain. The CDR3 runs 16 residues. V shed 1 base and J shed 2 bases, with 10 bases lying between them. Germline loops: CDR1 SGHNT, CDR2 YYREEE (reference sequence).

The J gene is TRBJ2-2, the V gene TRBV5-1; no clear D. V was cut by 1 base and J by 7 bases, with 11 bases left in between. This CDR3 has 14 residues. Germline V gene lookup returns CDR1 SGHRS and CDR2 YFSETQ. CDR3 protein: CASSLFGSVGELFF. The CDR3 DNA is TGCGCCAGCAGCTTGTTCGGGTCGGTCGGGGAGCTGTTTTTT.

The V call is TRBV5-6, the J call TRBJ1-1, with 11 positions matching TRBD1. Germline V gives CDR1 SGHDT, CDR2 YYEEEE. With 4 bases clipped from V and 5 bases from J, the junction kept 10 bases outside the gene matches. CDR3 length: 16 residues. The CDR3 nucleotides read TGTGCCAGCAGCATGATGGACAGGGGGCAATCAACTGAAGCTTTCTTT. It encodes CASSMMDRGQSTEAFF.

The gene calls are TRBV6-6 and TRBJ1-5; 9 bases align to TRBD1. Germline V lookup: CDR1 MNHNY, CDR2 SVGAGI (reference sequence). V gave up 8 bases and J gave up 7 bases; unmatched junction bases: 6. This CDR3 spans 13 amino acids. CDR3: CASLEGQGQPQHF. CDR3 coding DNA: TGTGCCAGCTTGGAAGGACAGGGGCAGCCCCAGCATTTT.

This clone appeared a single time. V gene TRBV27 combines with J gene TRBJ2-7; 9 nucleotides agree with TRBD1. The CDR3 has 15 residues. Germline assignment: CDR1 MNHEY and CDR2 SMNVEV (reference sequence). V lost 1 base, J lost 2 bases, and 3 bases stayed unmatched. CDR3 nucleotides: TGTGCCAGCAGTTTATGGGGACAGGGAGCCTACGAGCAGTACTTC. Protein sequence: CASSLWGQGAYEQYF.

CDR3 sequence: CASGPQGRGTEAFF. In DNA, the CDR3 is TGTGCCAGCGGACCACAGGGGAGAGGCACTGAAGCTTTCTTT. The J gene is TRBJ1-1, the V gene TRBV6-6; TRBD1 matches 7 bases. Unmatched junction bases numbered 10, after V lost 8 bases and J lost 4 bases. Germline assignment: CDR1 MNHNY and CDR2 SVGAGI (reference sequence). The CDR3 runs to 14 residues.

The chain has TRBV7-6 and TRBJ1-1; 8 nucleotides line up with TRBD1. Germline CDR1 is SGHVS and CDR2 is FNYEAQ. The V segment lost 5 bases and the J segment 5 bases; nucleotides outside the gene matches: 10. The CDR3 sequence is 15 residues long. The CDR3 region has the DNA TGTGCCAGCAGCCTAACAAGGACAGGGACGACTGAAGCTTTCTTT. Translating it yields CASSLTRTGTTEAFF. Full variable domain (remainder filled in from reference TRBV7-6 and TRBJ1-1): GAGVSQSPRYKVTKRGQDVALRCDPISGHVSLYWYRQALGQGPEFLTYFNYEAQQDKSGLPNDRFSAERPEGSISTLTIQRTEQRDSAMYRCASSLTRTGTTEAFFGQGTRLTVV.

The chain is built from TRBV5-1 and TRBJ1-1, with unresolved D. Germline CDR1 SGHRS, CDR2 YFSETQ. CDR3 size: 13 residues. The V end lost 1 base, the J end lost 3 bases, and 7 bases lay between the germline ends. The CDR3 loop reads CASSLTGYTEAFF. The DNA for the CDR3 is TGCGCCAGCAGCTTGACGGGGTACACTGAAGCTTTCTTT.

This clone showed up just once. The chain uses TRBV29-1 and TRBJ1-3; tentatively, D is TRBD1 (6 bases). V was trimmed by 5 bases and J by 4 bases, leaving 9 bases between them. Germline V CDR1 and CDR2: SQVTM, ANQGSEA. The CDR3 covers 12 residues. The CDR3 reads CSVRTDGNTIYF. CDR3 sequence (DNA): TGCAGCGTTCGGACAGACGGAAACACCATATATTTT.

The chain has TRBV7-2 and TRBJ2-1; maybe TRBD1 (6 bases). CDR3 length: 14 residues. The germline gives CDR1 SGHTA, CDR2 FQGNSA. Deletions cut 5 bases from V and 10 bases from J, with 18 bases between. CDR3 amino acids: CASSVGRGYREQFF. CDR3 sequence (DNA): TGTGCCAGCAGCGTCGGAAGGGGGTACCGCGAGCAGTTCTTC.

The V and J genes are TRBV2 and TRBJ2-7, with TRBD1 as a possible D gene (5 bases). Germline V CDR1 and CDR2: SNHLY, FYNNEI. CDR3 size: 15 residues. Trimming shortened V by 0 bases and J by 2 bases, and 11 bases separated the two germline ends. Here the CDR3 DNA reads TGTGCCAGCAGTGAAGCGCTTCCAGGGCCCTACGAGCAGTACTTC. This sequence encodes CASSEALPGPYEQYF.

The rearrangement uses TRBV9 and TRBJ1-5; D not certain. V gave up 2 bases and J gave up 7 bases, with 13 bases separating them. Germline loops: CDR1 SGDLS, CDR2 YYNGEE. CDR3 length equals 14 residues. This chain's CDR3 is CASSVSPAGQPQHF. The DNA for the CDR3 is TGTGCCAGCAGCGTTTCCCCGGCCGGACAGCCCCAGCATTTT.